This record covers a single TCR beta chain. Germline lookup yields CDR1 MNHEY and CDR2 SMNVEV (reference sequence). The CDR3 length is 15 residues. Trimming shortened V by 5 bases and J by 0 bases, and 14 bases separated the two germline ends. These data belong to a study of blood T cell repertoires in COVID-19. Overall study: Both acute and convalescent COVID-19 samples were obtained from the United States, Italy and Spain. In each case, the material was cDNA or gDNA derived from T cells, B-cell-depleted T cells, or PBMCs.

In the authors' workflow: Cell counts per sample came from amplifying reference gene primers. Data came from immunoSEQ multiplex PCR; TCRdb stores just in-frame clones and leaves some out. Clonal size and the V and J genes are those of that table, whereas D and trimming came from the DNA. The profile shows fewer than 250,000 clones, about nine tenths of them singletons. This receptor was taken from a young man with acute or convalescent COVID-19. The chain has TRBV27 and TRBJ2-7; maybe TRBD2 (7 bases). Sequences were obtained from peripheral blood. Here the CDR3 DNA reads TGTGCCAGCAGTCCGAGGGGGAGGGCCTCCTACGAGCAGTACTTC. It translates to CASSPRGRASYEQYF.